The T cell receptor beta chain described here comes from a study of blood T cell repertoires in COVID-19 (dated by TCRdb to about 2020). Concerning the study at large: Collaborator samples came from the United States, Italy and Spain and covered acute and convalescent phases of COVID-19. The material from the prospective study consisted of cDNA or gDNA derived from T cells, B-cell-depleted T cells, or PBMCs. The dataset comprised deeply sampled blood TCRbeta repertoires from subjects exposed to, actively infected with, or recovered from COVID-19. The repertoires were released in a freely available public database intended as a resource for research on the immune response to SARS-CoV-2. The samples were drawn from the first 160 participants of the ongoing ImmuneRACE study and from under 1,500 subjects provided by 6 global collaborators. The sample metadata nearly always contained a de-identified subject ID, COVID-19 status, age in years and sex. Where HLA class I and class II types were available, the types were taken from metadata supplied by the sample provider, not from assay-based typing. What the study reported, not specific to this receptor: The amount of clinical and demographic metadata varied by source and participant and was provided uncurated.

Each collaborating institution followed its own protocols to collect whole blood in K2EDTA tubes. For TCRbeta analysis, collaborator samples were shipped as frozen whole blood, as isolated PBMCs, or as DNA extracted from either sample type. Between the V and J ends, shortened by 5 bases and 4 bases respectively, the junction contains 6 bases. From the cysteine up to the phenylalanine, the CDR3 has a length of 12 residues. Just the 36-base CDR3 DNA is kept, in frame starting at base 1. CDR1 and CDR2, looked up from the germline V gene, are MGHRA and YSYEKL. As regards this clone: Its antigen remains unidentified. No much larger clone exists at a distance of one base, and base qualities are not known.

The immunoSEQ Assay, a bias-controlled multiplex PCR, was used to amplify TCRbeta CDR3 regions from genomic DNA. In the source study's methods: Nucleated cell counts per sample were estimated from amplification of reference gene primers within the assay. To quantify the absolute abundance of each unique TCRbeta CDR3 rearrangement, sequence reads were collapsed and filtered. For each sample, productive Simpson clonality was calculated as the square root of Simpson's diversity index over productive rearrangements. TCRdb stores this immuneACCESS table with in-frame sequences only. Part of the clones is absent; in the studies checked, under half of the shortfall reflects unresolved V genes, and no reason is known for the rest. The V and J calls and clone size were taken over from that table, and D and trimming were inferred from the DNA. Within this sample are fewer than 130,000 clones, with 60% to 80% of them counted one time only. The top ten clonotypes cover roughly 17% of the sample.

Material: peripheral blood. The chain links TRBV4-1 with TRBJ1-3; the D gene cannot be named for sure. This TCR came from a woman aged 80 or over with active or convalescent COVID-19. DNA sequence: TGCGCCAGCAGCTTATTGGGAAACACCATATATTTT. Its product reads: CASSLLGNTIYF.